The 13 T cell receptor beta chains below all came from one sample that was sequenced in a study of T-cell memory formation after mild COVID-19 (dated by TCRdb to the early 2020s). The library relied on 5' RACE. Reads for this sample came from an Illumina NovaSeq 6000. The raw public data were reprocessed by TCRdb itself: fastp quality trimming at Q25, MiXCR clonotype calling, in-frame beta chains only. Each record represents a unique CDR3 protein, reported with the most common genes and DNA among its rows. The sample profile shows some 150,000 distinct CDR3 sequences; 11% to 15% of them were found once. The ten biggest clones cover about 26% of the sample. Specimen: PBMCs or a T cell subset sorted from them (not recorded which). These receptors came from an adult woman who had mild COVID-19 (a few samples of this study predate the infection). The sample titles of this study are shuffled in the database, so cell type and time point are left out; the donor was told from shared clones.

The sample holds a few counts of this clonotype. This chain uses TRBV7-3 with TRBJ2-1; TRBD1 might be the D (5 bases). With 1 base removed from V and 8 bases from J, the gap between germline ends came to 12 bases. CDR1 and CDR2 (germline): SGHTA, FQGTGA. The CDR3 length is 14 residues. Here the CDR3 reads CASSLSPQVDEQFF. In DNA, the CDR3 is TGTGCCAGCAGCTTAAGTCCACAGGTGGATGAGCAGTTCTTC.

The V and J genes are TRBV4-1 and TRBJ1-2; TRBD1 is a possible D gene (5 bases). V lost 1 base and J 4 bases, leaving 19 bases between the germline ends. The CDR3 extends over 17 amino acids. In germline, CDR1 is MGHRA, CDR2 YSYEKL. CDR3 sequence: CASSQAQGKLGAYGYTF. The CDR3 region has the DNA TGCGCCAGCAGCCAAGCCCAGGGTAAACTTGGTGCCTATGGCTACACCTTC.

Ten or more counts support this clonotype. The V call is TRBV2, the J call TRBJ2-3; 10 nucleotides align to TRBD1. The CDR3 has 13 residues. CDR1 and CDR2 (germline): SNHLY, FYNNEI. V dropped 10 bases and J dropped 1; count of bases not matched to a gene: 2. The DNA for the CDR3 is TGTGCCACGACAGGGGGCGGCACAGATACGCAGTATTTT. Residues: CATTGGGTDTQYF.

The V call is TRBV4-3, the J call TRBJ2-1; D is perhaps TRBD1 (6 bases). The CDR3 runs to 14 residues. Germline assignment: CDR1 LGHNA and CDR2 YSLEER. Deletions cut 4 bases from V and 5 bases from J, with 12 bases between. The CDR3 region is CASSLREGDNEQFF. DNA for the CDR3: TGCGCCAGCAGCCTGAGAGAGGGGGACAATGAGCAGTTCTTC.

This clonotype appeared many times. CDR3 DNA: TGTGCCAGCACCATCCGACCCGGGTCCCCGGTGTACGAGCAGTACTTC. This sequence encodes CASTIRPGSPVYEQYF. The chain links TRBV27 to TRBJ2-7, with no clear D. V was clipped by 7 bases and J by 4 bases, with 23 bases between them. CDR3 length: 16 residues. The germline V gene encodes CDR1 MNHEY and CDR2 SMNVEV (reference sequence).

V is TRBV30 and J is TRBJ1-3; D is possibly TRBD1 (5 bases). Germline CDR1 and CDR2: GTSNPN and SVGIG (reference sequence). The V gene lost 5 bases and the J gene lost 2 bases, with 13 bases spanning the gap. The CDR3 spans 14 residues. The chain's CDR3 is CAWGPGTAGNTIYF. DNA of the CDR3: TGTGCCTGGGGCCCCGGGACGGCTGGAAACACCATATATTTT.

The chain couples TRBV7-3 to TRBJ2-3; 12 bases are a match to TRBD2. Germline CDR1 and CDR2: SGHTA and FQGTGA. The CDR3 totals 16 residues. J was trimmed by 2 bases and V by 5 bases; bases with no gene match: 5. The CDR3 sequence is CASSPGLAGPTDTQYF. The CDR3 DNA is TGTGCCAGCAGCCCCGGACTAGCGGGGCCCACAGATACGCAGTATTTT.

This chain joins TRBV20-1 and TRBJ2-7; D remains unclear. Trimming removed 0 bases from V and 4 bases from J, with 7 bases in between. The CDR3 is made up of 12 amino acids. The germline V gene encodes CDR1 DFQATT and CDR2 SNEGSKA (reference sequence). In DNA, the CDR3 is TGCAGTGCTAGAGAGTTCGGGTACGAGCAGTACTTC. This encodes CSAREFGYEQYF.

Many counts were recorded for this clonotype. V and J are TRBV6-6 and TRBJ2-5; D remains ambiguous. Trimming cost V 6 bases and J 4 bases, with 12 bases left between them. The CDR3 loop spans 13 amino acids. Germline loops: CDR1 MNHNY, CDR2 SVGAGI (reference sequence). The CDR3 region is CASSFRVLETQYF. CDR3 nucleotides: TGTGCCAGCAGCTTCCGGGTCCTAGAGACCCAGTACTTC.

This clonotype was detected many times. The chain couples TRBV3-1 to TRBJ1-1; TRBD1 might be the D (6 bases). V was cut by 1 base and J by 4 bases, with 7 bases left in between. The CDR3 spans 13 residues. From germline, CDR1 is LGHDT and CDR2 YNNKEL (reference sequence). The CDR3 sequence is CASSQGQATEAFF. CDR3 DNA sequence: TGTGCCAGCAGCCAAGGACAGGCCACTGAAGCTTTCTTT.

This clonotype was seen more than once but under ten times. This chain connects TRBV7-6 to TRBJ2-1; 9 bases fit TRBD2. V lost 5 bases, J lost 8 bases, and 10 bases stayed unmatched. Germline lookup yields CDR1 SGHVS and CDR2 FNYEAQ. The CDR3 has 15 amino acids. In nucleotides, the CDR3 is TGTGCCAGCAGCCCCGGGACTAGCCCTTCCCATGAGCAGTTCTTC. This encodes CASSPGTSPSHEQFF. The full variable domain, in which reference TRBV7-6 and TRBJ2-1 provide the parts outside the CDR3, is GAGVSQSPRYKVTKRGQDVALRCDPISGHVSLYWYRQALGQGPEFLTYFNYEAQQDKSGLPNDRFSAERPEGSISTLTIQRTEQRDSAMYRCASSPGTSPSHEQFFGPGTRLTVL.

The chain carries TRBV6-5 and TRBJ2-3; TRBD1 aligns across 10 bases. CDR3 length: 14 residues. The germline gives CDR1 MNHEY, CDR2 SVGAGI. V gave up 6 bases and J gave up 4 bases; unmatched junction bases: 4. The CDR3 here is CASSNGQGADTQYF. CDR3 sequence (DNA): TGTGCCAGCAGCAACGGACAGGGGGCAGATACGCAGTATTTT.

This clonotype has just a few counts. The V call is TRBV19, the J call TRBJ2-1; tentative D call: TRBD2 (6 bases). Looked up from germline, CDR1 is LNHDA and CDR2 is SQIVND (reference sequence). There are 15 residues in the CDR3. V lost 3 bases to trimming and J lost 7 bases, with 16 bases between them. The CDR3 nucleotides are TGTGCCAGTAGTATCGGGGCCGGGAGTATGAATGAGCAGTTCTTC. It specifies CASSIGAGSMNEQFF.